This T cell receptor beta chain came from a study of T cell repertoires in cytomegalovirus infection. On the study more broadly: Evidence of both CMV infection and a matching HLA type came from public TCR beta signatures. Points from the study as a whole: Cumulative frequency (of public TCR beta family members) identified carriers of CMV plus the relevant HLA. HLA-C-restricted CMV clonotypes gave the most frequent clonotype in two of eight donors.

The V end was cut by 2 bases, the J end by 4 bases, with 5 bases between. This CDR3 has 12 amino acids. Per the germline V gene, CDR1 is SEHNR and CDR2 is FQNEAQ (reference sequence). This clonotype has ten or more counts. What it binds is not known. Using its own MiXCR run on the reads, TCRdb lists one record per CDR3 protein. This sample has some 300,000 distinct CDR3 sequences, with roughly a tenth found just once. Material for sequencing was PBMCs. This clonotype was obtained from a human donor in good health (CMV status not recorded). Some clones in this sample may be carry-over from other donors' samples. The rearrangement uses TRBV7-9 and TRBJ1-1; D is unresolved. The CDR3 DNA reads TGTGCCAGCAGCTTATATGGCACTGAAGCTTTCTTT. Encoded protein: CASSLYGTEAFF.